The 11 T cell receptor beta chains in this list originate from one sample, sequenced in a study of human T cells and chemical hapten exposure. Time point: patch test 3, about 24 weeks after DPC sensitization. Treatment: therapeutic diphenylcyclopropenone sensitization with weekly scalp DPC. TCRdb called the RACE reads again in MiXCR, with one record for every CDR3 protein. Found here are approximately 160,000 distinct CDR3 sequences, about a quarter of them singletons; the top ten hold about 2.1%. Sequencing used whole blood, obtained in connection with sensitization to the hapten diphenylcyclopropenone (DPC). These receptors came from a young woman with alopecia areata. Some clones in this sample may be carry-over from other donors' samples.

The chain recombines TRBV7-3 with TRBJ2-2; 10 nucleotides line up with TRBD2. The germline CDR1 and CDR2 sequences are SGHTA and FQGTGA. The junction had 3 bases not matched to a gene; V was cut back by 2 bases and J by 3 bases. The CDR3 extends over 16 amino acids. In nucleotides, the CDR3 is TGTGCCAGCAGCTTAGCCGGGACTAGCGACACCGGGGAGCTGTTTTTT. Translated: CASSLAGTSDTGELFF.

The V call is TRBV6-5, the J call TRBJ2-1; D possibly corresponds to TRBD1 (5 bases). Trimming removed 4 bases at V and 0 bases at J, with 7 bases between. The length of the CDR3 is 14 residues. Germline CDR1 MNHEY, CDR2 SVGAGI. The CDR3 loop reads CASSSTDSYNEQFF. CDR3 in DNA: TGTGCCAGCAGTTCGACAGACTCCTACAATGAGCAGTTCTTC.

This clonotype turned up a few times. CDR3 DNA: TGTGCCAGCAGCTCCAGGACCCCAGATACGCAGTATTTT. This gives the protein CASSSRTPDTQYF. V and J are TRBV7-9 and TRBJ2-3; D ambiguous. This CDR3 is built from 13 residues. Trimming left V 4 bases short and J 4 bases short, with 9 bases between. Germline CDR1 is SEHNR and CDR2 is FQNEAQ (reference sequence).

This clonotype was seen a few times. This chain connects TRBV4-2 to TRBJ2-7, with 9 bases identical to TRBD1. Losses at the gene ends were 4 bases for V and 2 bases for J; bases not matched to a gene: 6. The CDR3 length is 15 residues. The germline V gene encodes CDR1 LGHNA and CDR2 YNFKEQ. CDR3 DNA: TGTGCCAGCAGCCTTACCGGGACAGGGACCTACGAGCAGTACTTC. It translates to CASSLTGTGTYEQYF.

There are a few counts of this clonotype. The V call is TRBV18, the J call TRBJ2-7; 7 positions agree with TRBD1. The CDR3 extends over 15 amino acids. Germline lookup yields CDR1 KGHSH and CDR2 LQKENI. J was trimmed by 3 bases and V by 3 bases; bases with no gene match: 8. CDR3 DNA: TGTGCCAGCTCACCTAACAGGGGTATGCTCTACGAGCAGTACTTC. Translated, it gives CASSPNRGMLYEQYF.

This sequence joins TRBV29-1 and TRBJ1-2; D might be TRBD1 (5 bases). This CDR3 region has 15 residues. Trimming removed 3 bases at V and 4 bases at J, with 18 bases between. Germline CDR1 reads SQVTM; CDR2 reads ANQGSEA. CDR3 sequence: CSVEEGPTFGYGYTF. The CDR3 DNA is TGCAGCGTTGAGGAGGGACCCACCTTCGGCTATGGCTACACCTTC.

The V call is TRBV20-1, the J call TRBJ2-1, with D unclear. Germline V lookup: CDR1 DFQATT, CDR2 SNEGSKA (reference sequence). V lost 3 bases and J lost 10, with 7 bases in between. This CDR3 is 10 amino acids long. CDR3 loop: CSARAVEQFF. The CDR3 coding sequence is TGCAGTGCTAGGGCGGTCGAGCAGTTCTTC.

The V gene is TRBV27, the J gene TRBJ1-6; 11 bases are a match to TRBD1. CDR1 and CDR2 from the germline V gene are MNHEY and SMNVEV (reference sequence). There are 17 residues in the CDR3. Trimming at V came to 3 bases and at J to 3 bases, leaving 4 bases not matched to a gene. CDR3 sequence: CASSFTGQGVYNSPLHF. Written as DNA, the CDR3 is TGTGCCAGCAGTTTTACGGGACAGGGGGTCTATAATTCACCCCTCCACTTT.

V and J are TRBV7-2 and TRBJ2-3; D gene ambiguous. The germline V gene encodes CDR1 SGHTA and CDR2 FQGNSA. Trimming took 7 bases from V and 2 from J, leaving 4 bases between them. The CDR3 has 11 amino acids. CDR3 amino acids: CASKYTDTQYF. The CDR3 DNA reads as TGTGCCAGCAAATACACAGATACGCAGTATTTT.

This clonotype was picked up many times. The chain joins TRBV12-3 or TRBV12-4 to TRBJ2-2; TRBD2 is a possible D gene (6 bases). The CDR3 is 12 residues long. Between the trimmed V and J ends, which lost 6 bases and 7 bases, there was a span of 9 bases. As DNA, the CDR3 is TGTGCCAGCAGGGGGACTGGCGGGGAGCTGTTTTTT. Protein sequence: CASRGTGGELFF.

The sample holds a few counts of this clonotype. The gene calls are TRBV25-1 and TRBJ1-2, with D hard to call. Germline V lookup: CDR1 MGHDK, CDR2 SYGVNS. There are 11 residues in the CDR3. V gave up 6 bases and J gave up 2 bases, with 4 bases separating them. This CDR3 reads CASSENYGYTF. Written as DNA, the CDR3 is TGTGCCAGCAGCGAAAACTATGGCTACACCTTC.